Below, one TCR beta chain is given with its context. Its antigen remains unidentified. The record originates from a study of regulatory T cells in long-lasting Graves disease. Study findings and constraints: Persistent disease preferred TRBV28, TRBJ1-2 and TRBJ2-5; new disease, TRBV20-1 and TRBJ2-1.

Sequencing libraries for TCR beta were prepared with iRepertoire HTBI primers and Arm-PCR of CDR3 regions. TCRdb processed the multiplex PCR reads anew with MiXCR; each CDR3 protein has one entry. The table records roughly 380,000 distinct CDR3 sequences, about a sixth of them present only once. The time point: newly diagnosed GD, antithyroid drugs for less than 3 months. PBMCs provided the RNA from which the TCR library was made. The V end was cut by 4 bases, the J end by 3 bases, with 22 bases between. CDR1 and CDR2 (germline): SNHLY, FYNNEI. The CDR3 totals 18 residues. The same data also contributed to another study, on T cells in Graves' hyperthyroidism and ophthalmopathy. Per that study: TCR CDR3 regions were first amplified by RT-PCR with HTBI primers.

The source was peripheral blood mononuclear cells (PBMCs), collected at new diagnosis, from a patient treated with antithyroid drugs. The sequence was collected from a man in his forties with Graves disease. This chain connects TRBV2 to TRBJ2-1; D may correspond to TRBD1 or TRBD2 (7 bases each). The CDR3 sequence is CASSGRTGQGGVYNEQFF. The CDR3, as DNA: TGTGCCAGCAGTGGACGGACAGGCCAGGGGGGGGTCTACAATGAGCAGTTCTTC.